This T cell receptor (beta chain) was captured in a study of identical twins. J gave up 3 bases and V 3 bases, and 6 bases lay outside the gene matches. There are 15 residues in the CDR3. Germline V gene lookup returns CDR1 SEHNR and CDR2 FQNEAQ (reference sequence). One entry per CDR3 protein, called by TCRdb with MiXCR from the 5' RACE reads. The sample shows about 470,000 distinct CDR3 sequences, less than 25% of them seen only once. The same data also contributed to another study, on T cells expressing NK-cell markers.

This TCR derives from a woman aged 18 to 35 in good health. The chain joins TRBV7-9 to TRBJ2-7, with 9 bases that match TRBD1. The sequenced material came from CD4+ T cells sorted from blood. In DNA form, the CDR3 reads TGTGCCAGCAGCTTCCGGACAGGGGCGGTCTACGAGCAGTACTTC. Its protein is CASSFRTGAVYEQYF.